Shown below are 3 T cell receptor beta chains from a single sample sequenced in a study of T cells after yellow fever vaccination. TCRdb recomputed calls from the 5' RACE reads with MiXCR, one row per CDR3 protein. Of over 35,000 distinct CDR3 sequences detected, 6% to 7% appear once; the ten largest clones hold 8.5% to 12%. The sample in question was PBMCs, either bulk or a sorted T-cell subset (CD4+, CD8+, memory, or dextramer-sorted; not recorded which), obtained 45 days after the yellow fever booster vaccination. All receptors derive from a man between 25 and 39 years old who received the YFV17D yellow fever vaccine.

This clonotype came up many times. The chain uses TRBV6-2 or TRBV6-3 and TRBJ2-7, with 9 bases lining up with TRBD1. The CDR3 is 16 residues long. CDR1 is MNHEY, CDR2 SVGEGT, per germline. J was trimmed by 2 bases and V by 7 bases; bases with no gene match: 12. CDR3 amino acids: CASMGQGNNYPYEQYF. In nucleotides, the CDR3 is TGTGCCAGCATGGGACAGGGCAATAACTACCCCTACGAGCAGTACTTC.

This clonotype has more than one count but fewer than ten. This chain connects TRBV3-1 to TRBJ2-7, with D possibly called TRBD1 or TRBD2 (7 bases each). The CDR3 contains 16 residues. Germline V gives CDR1 LGHDT, CDR2 YNNKEL (reference sequence). Trimming stripped 4 bases from V and 4 bases from J, with 20 bases between. The CDR3 DNA is TGTGCCAGCAGCCCCAGGGGGGCGGGAGTTCTGTACGAGCAGTACTTC. Its protein product is CASSPRGAGVLYEQYF.

This clonotype was detected a few times. CDR3 protein: CASSQDSLDRKQFF. The CDR3 nucleotides read TGTGCCAGCAGCCAAGATTCTTTGGACAGAAAGCAGTTCTTC. The chain recombines TRBV4-2 with TRBJ2-1, with D maybe TRBD1 (6 bases). Germline V gives CDR1 LGHNA, CDR2 YNFKEQ. This CDR3 comprises 14 residues. V lost 0 bases and J 11 bases, leaving 14 bases between the germline ends.